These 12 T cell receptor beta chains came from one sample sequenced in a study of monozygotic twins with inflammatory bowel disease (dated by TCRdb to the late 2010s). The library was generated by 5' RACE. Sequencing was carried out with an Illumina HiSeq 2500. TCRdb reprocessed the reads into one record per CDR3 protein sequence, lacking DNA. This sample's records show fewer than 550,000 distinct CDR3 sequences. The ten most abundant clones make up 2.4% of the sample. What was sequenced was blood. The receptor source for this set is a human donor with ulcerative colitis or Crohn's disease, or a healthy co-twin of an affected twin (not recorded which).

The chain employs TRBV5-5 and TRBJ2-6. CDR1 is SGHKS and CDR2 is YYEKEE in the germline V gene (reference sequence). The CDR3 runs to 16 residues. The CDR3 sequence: CASSLDGNTGANVLTF.

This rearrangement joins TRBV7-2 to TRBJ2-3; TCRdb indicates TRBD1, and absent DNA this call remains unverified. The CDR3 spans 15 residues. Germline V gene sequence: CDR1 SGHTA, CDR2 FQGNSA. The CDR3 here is CASSLRDRFLDTQYF.

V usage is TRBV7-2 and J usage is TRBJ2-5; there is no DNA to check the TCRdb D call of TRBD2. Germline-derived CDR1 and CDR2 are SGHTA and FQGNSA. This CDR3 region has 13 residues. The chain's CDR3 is CASSLSAGETQYF. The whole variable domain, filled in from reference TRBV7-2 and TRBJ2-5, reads GAGVSQSPSNKVTEKGKDVELRCDPISGHTALYWYRQSLGQGLEFLIYFQGNSAPDKSGLPSDRFSAERTGGSVSTLTIQRTQQEDSAVYLCASSLSAGETQYFGPGTRLLVL.

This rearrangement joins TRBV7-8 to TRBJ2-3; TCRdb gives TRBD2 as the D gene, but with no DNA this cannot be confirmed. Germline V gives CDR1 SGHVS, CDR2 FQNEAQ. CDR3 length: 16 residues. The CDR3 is CASSLLAGGGTDTQYF.

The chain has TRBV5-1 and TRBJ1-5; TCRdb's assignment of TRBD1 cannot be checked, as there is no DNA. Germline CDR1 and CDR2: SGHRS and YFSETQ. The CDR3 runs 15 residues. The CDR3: CASLFRRTGLEPQHF.

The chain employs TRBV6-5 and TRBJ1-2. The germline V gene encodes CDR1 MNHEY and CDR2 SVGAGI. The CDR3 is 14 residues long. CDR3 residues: CASSYSTGRGGYTF.

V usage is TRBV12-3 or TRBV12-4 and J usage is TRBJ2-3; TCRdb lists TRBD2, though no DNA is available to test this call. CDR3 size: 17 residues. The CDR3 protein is CASSQRGTSGGGDTQYF.

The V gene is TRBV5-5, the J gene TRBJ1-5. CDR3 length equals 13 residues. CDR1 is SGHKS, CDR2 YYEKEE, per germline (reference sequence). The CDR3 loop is CASSLVLGQPQHF.

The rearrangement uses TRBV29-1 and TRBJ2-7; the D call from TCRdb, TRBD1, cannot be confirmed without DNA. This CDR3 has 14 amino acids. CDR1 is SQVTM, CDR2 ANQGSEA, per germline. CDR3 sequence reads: CSVPRQGQATEQYF.

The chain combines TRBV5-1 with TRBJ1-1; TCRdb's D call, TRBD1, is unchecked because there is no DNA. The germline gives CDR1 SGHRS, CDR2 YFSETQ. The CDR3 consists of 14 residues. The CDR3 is CASSSQMGGTEAFF.

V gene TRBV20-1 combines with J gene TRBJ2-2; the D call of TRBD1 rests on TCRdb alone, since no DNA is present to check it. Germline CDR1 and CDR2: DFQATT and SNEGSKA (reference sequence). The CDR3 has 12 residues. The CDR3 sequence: CSAQGNTGELFF.

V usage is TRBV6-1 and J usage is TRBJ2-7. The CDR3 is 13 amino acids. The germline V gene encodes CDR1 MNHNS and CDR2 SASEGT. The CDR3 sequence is CASSESYGYEQYF.